The 26 T cell receptor beta chains listed next were all sequenced from one sample in a study of T cell responses to AZD1222 COVID-19 vaccine. Assay used: immunoSEQ multiplex PCR; TCRdb lists only in-frame clones, some missing. The sample contains about 150,000 clones, around nine tenths of which appear only once. The sequences come from peripheral blood, collected on day 0 of AZD1222 vaccination. The receptors were gathered from an adult in good health.

The chain combines TRBV10-3 with TRBJ2-2, with 9 bases matching TRBD1. Germline V gene data show CDR1 as ENHRY and CDR2 as SYGVKD. V shed 6 bases, J shed 2 bases, and the junction held 10 bases outside the gene matches. The CDR3 totals 17 residues. The CDR3 loop is CAISQLAGQGNTGELFF. The CDR3 nucleotides are TGTGCCATCAGCCAACTGGCGGGACAGGGCAACACCGGGGAGCTGTTTTTT.

The DNA of the CDR3 is TGTGCCAGCAGCCCGCGGTTCGGGGGGCCTTCAACGAGATCACCCCTCCACTTT. Protein product: CASSPRFGGPSTRSPLHF. V is TRBV7-2 and J is TRBJ1-6, with a weak D call TRBD1 (6 bases). Germline assignment: CDR1 SGHTA and CDR2 FQGNSA. The V gene lost 5 bases and the J gene lost 10 bases, with 27 bases spanning the gap. The CDR3 consists of 18 residues.

This clone was seen just once. This chain links TRBV11-2 with TRBJ1-4; 11 positions match TRBD1. Germline V gives CDR1 SGHAT, CDR2 FQNNGV. The CDR3 consists of 14 residues. The junction had 1 base not matched to a gene; V was cut back by 0 bases and J by 10 bases. The CDR3 nucleotides read TGTGCCAGCAGCTTAGACGGGACAGGGGGAAAACTGTTTTTT. It codes for CASSLDGTGGKLFF.

Many counts were recorded for this clone. V and J are TRBV12-3 or TRBV12-4 and TRBJ2-7; D possibly matches TRBD1 or TRBD2 (5 bases each). The CDR3 has 13 amino acids. The V end lost 3 bases, the J end lost 7 bases, and 13 bases lay between the germline ends. DNA of the CDR3: TGTGCCAGCAGTTTCGGGACGGGACGGGAGCAGTACTTC. Translated: CASSFGTGREQYF.

The CDR3 region is CASSRLEGEAFF. As DNA, the CDR3 is TGTGCCAGCAGCCGATTAGAGGGTGAAGCTTTCTTT. The rearrangement links TRBV3-1 (or the pseudogene TRBV3-2) to TRBJ1-1, with D unresolved. V gave up 4 bases and J gave up 7 bases, with 10 bases separating them. Germline lookup yields CDR1 LGHDT and CDR2 YNNKEL (reference sequence). The CDR3 is 12 residues long.

The chain has TRBV9 and TRBJ1-3; D unresolved. Trimming cost V 1 base and J 1 base, with 6 bases left between them. This CDR3 is built from 14 residues. Germline CDR1 is SGDLS and CDR2 is YYNGEE. CDR3 nucleotides: TGTGCCAGCAGCGTACAAGGGTCTGGAAACACCATATATTTT. Its protein is CASSVQGSGNTIYF.

This chain uses TRBV4-2 with TRBJ1-4; possibly TRBD1 for D (5 bases). The germline gives CDR1 LGHNA, CDR2 YNFKEQ. The V end was cut by 1 base, the J end by 8 bases, with 11 bases between. CDR3 length: 14 residues. The CDR3 loop is CASSQGEGREKLFF. CDR3 in DNA: TGTGCCAGCAGCCAAGGGGAGGGGAGGGAAAAACTGTTTTTT.

The gene calls are TRBV28 and TRBJ1-5, with TRBD1 as a possible D gene (6 bases). CDR3 length: 13 amino acids. Trimming took 3 bases from V and 6 from J, leaving 9 bases between them. Germline CDR1 and CDR2: MDHEN and SYDVKM. CDR3 in amino acids: CASSFQGTQPQHF. In DNA, the CDR3 is TGTGCCAGCAGTTTTCAGGGGACTCAGCCCCAGCATTTT.

The genes are TRBV19 and TRBJ2-7, with D perhaps TRBD1 (7 bases). Trimming removed 10 bases at V and 6 bases at J, with 16 bases between. The CDR3 length is 12 residues. Germline V lookup: CDR1 LNHDA, CDR2 SQIVND (reference sequence). In nucleotides, the CDR3 is TGTGCCACCACGGGGGACAGCCGCGAGCAGTACTTC. Protein: CATTGDSREQYF. Full variable domain (rest looked up from reference TRBV19 and TRBJ2-7): DGGITQSPKYLFRKEGQNVTLSCEQNLNHDAMYWYRQDPGQGLRLIYYSQIVNDFQKGDIAEGYSVSREKKESFPLTVTSAQKNPTAFYLCATTGDSREQYFGPGTRLTVT.

V is TRBV28 and J is TRBJ1-2, with D possibly TRBD1 on 6 matching bases. This CDR3 has 17 amino acids. V was clipped by 3 bases and J by 5 bases, with 22 bases between them. CDR1 and CDR2 (germline): MDHEN, SYDVKM. The CDR3 DNA is TGTGCCAGCAGTTTGGGGGGCTCCTCGGGGACTAGGTATGGCTACACCTTC. Translated, it gives CASSLGGSSGTRYGYTF.

The sample holds a few counts of this clone. The V and J genes are TRBV4-3 and TRBJ1-1, with D uncertain. CDR3 size: 14 residues. The V end was cut by 9 bases, the J end by 1 base, with 15 bases between. Germline V gives CDR1 LGHNA, CDR2 YSLEER. CDR3: CARTGKGPNTEAFF. In DNA form, the CDR3 reads TGCGCCAGAACCGGGAAGGGTCCGAACACTGAAGCTTTCTTT.

V is TRBV12-3 or TRBV12-4 and J is TRBJ2-7; the D is unclear. This CDR3 has 13 residues. V was clipped by 4 bases and J by 3 bases, with 10 bases between them. CDR3 sequence (DNA): TGTGCCAGCAGTTACGGAAGACTCTACGAGCAGTACTTC. This codes for CASSYGRLYEQYF.

V usage is TRBV25-1 and J usage is TRBJ1-2; maybe TRBD1 (5 bases). Germline CDR1 MGHDK, CDR2 SYGVNS. CDR3 length: 13 residues. V lost 8 bases, J lost 8 bases, and 18 bases lay in between. For the CDR3, the DNA is TGTGCCAGCTACGGCGGGGCAAGGCGAGGCTACACCTTC. It specifies CASYGGARRGYTF.

This clone was seen more than once but under ten times. This chain connects TRBV5-4 to TRBJ1-1, with D possibly being TRBD1 (6 bases). This CDR3 spans 15 amino acids. Germline CDR1 and CDR2: SGHNT and YYREEE (reference sequence). V lost 0 bases and J lost 3, with 12 bases in between. This chain's CDR3 is CASSLGWGADTEAFF. The CDR3 bases are TGTGCCAGCAGCTTGGGTTGGGGGGCGGACACTGAAGCTTTCTTT.

The chain combines TRBV7-8 with TRBJ2-2; D is undetermined. Germline CDR1 and CDR2: SGHVS and FQNEAQ. This CDR3 has 14 amino acids. The V and J ends lost 7 bases and 7 bases respectively, with 16 bases between them. In nucleotides, the CDR3 is TGTGCCAGCACGACCTCTGGGGTCGGCGGGGAGCTGTTTTTT. Translation: CASTTSGVGGELFF.

This chain joins TRBV13 and TRBJ2-2; 9 bases match TRBD1. Germline V gene data show CDR1 as PRHDT and CDR2 as FYEKMQ (reference sequence). J was trimmed by 4 bases and V by 3 bases; bases with no gene match: 9. The CDR3 has 17 residues. The CDR3 loop reads CASSFRPGQGITGELFF. The CDR3 DNA reads as TGTGCCAGCAGCTTTCGGCCGGGACAGGGAATCACCGGGGAGCTGTTTTTT.

The chain recombines TRBV28 with TRBJ1-4; perhaps TRBD1 as D (5 bases). Looked up from germline, CDR1 is MDHEN and CDR2 is SYDVKM. The ends were cut back, 6 bases at V and 0 bases at J, with 20 bases in the middle. The CDR3 contains 18 residues. In nucleotides, the CDR3 is TGTGCCAGCAGCCCCCATGAGGGGAGGGGAGCAACTAATGAAAAACTGTTTTTT. This gives the protein CASSPHEGRGATNEKLFF. The variable domain in full, completed from reference TRBV28 and TRBJ1-4, reads DVKVTQSSRYLVKRTGEKVFLECVQDMDHENMFWYRQDPGLGLRLIYFSYDVKMKEKGDIPEGYSVSREKKERFSLILESASTNQTSMYLCASSPHEGRGATNEKLFFGSGTQLSVL.

This clone was counted a single time. V usage is TRBV11-2 and J usage is TRBJ1-1; TRBD1 is a possible D gene (6 bases). In germline, CDR1 is SGHAT, CDR2 FQNNGV. The CDR3 is 12 amino acids. V was shortened by 7 bases and J by 4 bases, with 10 bases between the two germline ends. For the CDR3, the DNA is TGTGCCAGCACCAGGGGACTCACTGAAGCTTTCTTT. It is translated as CASTRGLTEAFF.

V and J are TRBV30 and TRBJ1-2; no firm D call. V was shortened by 3 bases and J by 2 bases, with 7 bases between the two germline ends. In germline, CDR1 is GTSNPN, CDR2 SVGIG (reference sequence). This CDR3 region has 12 residues. The CDR3 DNA follows: TGTGCCTGGAGGGATCCCAACTATGGCTACACCTTC. Translation: CAWRDPNYGYTF.

This chain joins TRBV15 and TRBJ1-2; D may be TRBD1 (5 bases). Deletions cut 3 bases from V and 8 bases from J, with 10 bases between. Germline V CDR1 and CDR2: LNHNV, YYDKDF (reference sequence). This CDR3 has 12 residues. DNA for the CDR3: TGTGCCACCAGCAGCCCCAGACAGGGCTACACCTTC. Its protein is CATSSPRQGYTF.

The chain is built from TRBV2 and TRBJ1-6; D gene ambiguous. V dropped 7 bases and J dropped 9 bases, with 10 bases sitting between them. Looked up from germline, CDR1 is SNHLY and CDR2 is FYNNEI. This CDR3 comprises 12 residues. The CDR3 loop reads CASIIPPSPLHF. The CDR3 nucleotides read TGTGCCAGCATAATTCCCCCTTCACCCCTCCACTTT. Filled out from reference TRBV2 and TRBJ1-6, the complete variable domain reads EPEVTQTPSHQVTQMGQEVILRCVPISNHLYFYWYRQILGQKVEFLVSFYNNEISEKSEIFDDQFSVERPDGSNFTLKIRSTKLEDSAMYFCASIIPPSPLHFGNGTRLTVT.

This chain joins TRBV15 and TRBJ1-6; TRBD1 matches 8 bases. This CDR3 comprises 16 residues. Germline CDR1 and CDR2: LNHNV and YYDKDF (reference sequence). V lost 2 bases to trimming and J lost 6 bases; unmatched junction nucleotides: 6. CDR3 amino acids: CATSRNSGGFNSPLHF. CDR3 DNA sequence: TGTGCCACCAGCAGAAACTCAGGGGGCTTTAATTCACCCCTCCACTTT.

V is TRBV7-2 and J is TRBJ2-2, with 8 bases lining up with TRBD2. The CDR3 is made up of 14 amino acids. J was trimmed by 6 bases and V by 5 bases; bases with no gene match: 5. The germline CDR1 and CDR2 sequences are SGHTA and FQGNSA. In DNA form, the CDR3 reads TGTGCCAGCAGCCCGAGCGGGGGATCCGGGGAGCTGTTTTTT. Protein: CASSPSGGSGELFF.

The V call is TRBV28, the J call TRBJ2-4; 8 positions agree with TRBD2. There are 18 residues in the CDR3. With 6 bases clipped from V and 1 base from J, the junction kept 14 bases outside the gene matches. Germline CDR1 and CDR2: MDHEN and SYDVKM. DNA of the CDR3: TGTGCCAGCAGCCCCATGGGCAGCGGGGGAGGTGCCAAAAACATTCAGTACTTC. As protein: CASSPMGSGGGAKNIQYF.

V and J are TRBV4-3 and TRBJ1-6; 7 nucleotides agree with TRBD1. Germline V CDR1 and CDR2: LGHNA, YSLEER. V shed 0 bases, J shed 3 bases, and the junction held 5 bases outside the gene matches. This CDR3 spans 17 amino acids. The CDR3, as DNA: TGCGCCAGCAGCCAAGATTCAGGGGGGGACTATAATTCACCCCTCCACTTT. This encodes CASSQDSGGDYNSPLHF.

The chain links TRBV27 to TRBJ2-2, with 9 bases matching TRBD2. From germline, CDR1 is MNHEY and CDR2 SMNVEV (reference sequence). After removal of 2 bases from V and 5 bases from J, the junction contained 6 bases not matched to a gene. CDR3 size: 16 residues. DNA for the CDR3: TGTGCCAGCAGTTTAAGGCGGGGGGGCGGAACCGGGGAGCTGTTTTTT. It codes for CASSLRRGGGTGELFF.